Listed below are T cell receptor beta chains from one sample, sequenced in a study of technical replicates of blood from a handful of donors. Profiling relied on immunoSEQ multiplex PCR, and the TCRdb table lists in-frame clones only, not all of them. The sample shows 80,000 or so clones, 95% to 98% of them seen only once. Sequencing used T cells isolated from PBMCs. The receptors derive from a human donor in good health. Both conserved end residues are part of each CDR3. A D gene is named only where the DNA matches it firmly. Size is stated for part of the rows, as once, few or many counts, or as a class when the clone is expanded.

clone_size	v_call	j_call	d_call	cdr3_nt	cdr3_aa
NA	TRBV4-1	TRBJ2-1	NA	TGCGCCAGCAGCCCCGGGGGAAACAATTACAATGAGCAGTTCTTC	CASSPGGNNYNEQFF
NA	TRBV9	TRBJ2-7	TRBD1	TGTGCCAGCAGCGGGGACAGGGGATGGCAGTACTTC	CASSGDRGWQYF
NA	TRBV9	TRBJ2-7	TRBD2	TGTGCCAGCAGCGGAACTAGCGGGGTGTACGAGCAGTACTTC	CASSGTSGVYEQYF
NA	TRBV5-1	TRBJ1-1	NA	TGCGCCAGCAGCGGAGGTGGCGGGAACACTGAAGCTTTCTTT	CASSGGGGNTEAFF
NA	TRBV4-1	TRBJ2-3	NA	TGCGCCAGCAGCTACCGACACCAGGGAACAGATACGCAGTATTTT	CASSYRHQGTDTQYF
NA	TRBV7-2	TRBJ2-2	TRBD2	TGTGCCAGCAGCTTAGATGGTAGCGGGACCACCGGGGAGCTGTTTTTT	CASSLDGSGTTGELFF
NA	TRBV2	TRBJ2-7	TRBD1	TGTGCCAGCAGGGAAACGGGACAGAGCTCCTACGAGCAGTACTTC	CASRETGQSSYEQYF
few	TRBV23-1	TRBJ2-5	TRBD2	TGCGCCAGCAGTCAATCTTCGAGGGAGGGGAAAGGGACCCAGTACTTC	CASSQSSREGKGTQYF
NA	TRBV2	TRBJ2-3	NA	TGTGCCAGCAGTGACCAAGGTCGTGGGGGCACAAATACGCAGTATTTT	CASSDQGRGGTNTQYF
NA	TRBV7-2	TRBJ2-5	TRBD2	TGTGCCAGCAGCTCGGGACTAGCGCAAGAGACCCAGTACTTC	CASSSGLAQETQYF
NA	TRBV5-1	TRBJ2-1	NA	TGCGCCAGCAGCTTGGGTCCAGCGGTAAAGGTTAATGAGCAGTTCTTC	CASSLGPAVKVNEQFF
NA	TRBV5-1	TRBJ1-2	TRBD1	TGCGCCAGCAGCTTGTTGGGACAGGGCTATGGCTACACCTTC	CASSLLGQGYGYTF
NA	TRBV9	TRBJ2-5	NA	TGTGCCAGCAGCGTAGTAGGGGAAGAGACCCAGTACTTC	CASSVVGEETQYF
NA	TRBV28	TRBJ1-5	NA	TGTGCCAGCAGTTCTACTCCTCAGGCGGCGGGGCAGCCCCAGCATTTT	CASSSTPQAAGQPQHF
NA	TRBV10-3	TRBJ1-1	TRBD1	TGTGCCATCGTCCCGGGACAGGGTCCGGGCACTGAAGCTTTCTTT	CAIVPGQGPGTEAFF
NA	TRBV25-1	TRBJ2-7	NA	TGTGCCAGCAGTGAAAGTCGCGGGAATAAATACTTC	CASSESRGNKYF
NA	TRBV5-6	TRBJ1-4	TRBD1	TGTGCCAGCAGCTTAACAGGGGGAGCAACTAATGAAAAACTGTTTTTT	CASSLTGGATNEKLFF
NA	TRBV27	TRBJ1-4	NA	TGTGCCAGCAGCTGGGGGGTCTATGAAAAACTGTTTTTT	CASSWGVYEKLFF
NA	TRBV6-5	TRBJ1-5	NA	TGTGCCAGCAGCTCCGGGGTACCGCGCAATCAGCCCCAGCATTTT	CASSSGVPRNQPQHF
NA	TRBV18	TRBJ2-5	TRBD1	TGTGCCAGCTCAACCGGGACAGGGGTTCAAGAGACCCAGTACTTC	CASSTGTGVQETQYF
once	TRBV30	TRBJ2-1	TRBD1	TGTGCCTGGACCCTTACAGGGGGCTTTGCGGGTGAGCAGTTCTTC	CAWTLTGGFAGEQFF
NA	TRBV27	TRBJ2-5	TRBD1	TGTGCCAGCAGAAAAGGTCGAACGGACAGGGGCCCAACTCAGTACTTC	CASRKGRTDRGPTQYF
once	TRBV6-1	TRBJ2-5	NA	TGTGCCAGCAGTAAGGACAACCAAGAGACCCAGTACTTC	CASSKDNQETQYF
NA	TRBV20-1	TRBJ2-7	NA	TGCAGTGCTAGAGCCGTATACGAGCAGTACTTC	CSARAVYEQYF
once	TRBV27	TRBJ1-5	TRBD1	TGTGCCAGCAGTTTATTGACAGGGAATCAGCCCCAGCATTTT	CASSLLTGNQPQHF
NA	TRBV19	TRBJ2-7	NA	TGTGCCAGTAGTCCCTTCCAGGGGCCGGGCGAGCAGTACTTC	CASSPFQGPGEQYF
NA	TRBV11-2	TRBJ1-4	TRBD1	TGTGCCAGCAGCTTTCTTCGTCCGGGACAGGGGAATGAAAAACTGTTTTTT	CASSFLRPGQGNEKLFF
NA	TRBV5-1	TRBJ1-2	NA	TGCGCCAGCAGCTTGGGACACCATAACTATGGCTACACCTTC	CASSLGHHNYGYTF
NA	TRBV11-3	TRBJ2-7	NA	TGTGCCAGCAGCCCTACCCCGGCGGGAGAGCAGTACTTC	CASSPTPAGEQYF
once	TRBV29-1	TRBJ2-3	NA	TGCAGCGTTGGTGGGGGGAGATTCACAGATACGCAGTATTTT	CSVGGGRFTDTQYF
NA	TRBV5-1	TRBJ1-1	TRBD1	TGCGCCAGCAGCTTAACCGGGACAGGGGGGACTGAAGCTTTCTTT	CASSLTGTGGTEAFF
NA	TRBV27	TRBJ2-1	TRBD1	TGTGCCAGCAGTCCCCTCCCGGGACAGGGGCGGGGTAGGTACAATGAGCAGTTCTTC	CASSPLPGQGRGRYNEQFF
NA	TRBV6-5	TRBJ2-7	NA	TGTGCCAGCAGTTTAGGACAGTCCTACGAGCAGTACTTC	CASSLGQSYEQYF
NA	TRBV4-2	TRBJ2-7	TRBD1	TGTGCCAGCAGCCAAGAAACCGGGACAGCAGAAACCTACGAGCAGTACTTC	CASSQETGTAETYEQYF
NA	TRBV27	TRBJ2-6	NA	TGTGCCAGCAGTTCCGAGGGGGCTGGGGCCAACGTCCTGACTTTC	CASSSEGAGANVLTF
NA	TRBV25-1	TRBJ2-1	NA	TGTGCCAGCAGTGGTAGTGAGCAGTTCTTC	CASSGSEQFF
NA	TRBV7-9	TRBJ1-6	NA	TGTGCCAGCAGCGCCATCCGGGGGAGCTCCTATAATTCACCCCTCCACTTT	CASSAIRGSSYNSPLHF
NA	TRBV2	TRBJ2-5	TRBD2	TGTGCCAGCAGTGAGTTCCCCCAACTAGCGGGAGTTTGGGAGACCCAGTACTTC	CASSEFPQLAGVWETQYF
NA	TRBV11-3	TRBJ1-4	TRBD1	TGTGCCAGCAGCTTAGGGACAGGGGATGAAAAACTGTTTTTT	CASSLGTGDEKLFF
NA	TRBV15	TRBJ1-6	TRBD1	TGTGCCACCAGCATACAACAGGGGAGCTCCTATAATTCACCCCTCCACTTT	CATSIQQGSSYNSPLHF
NA	TRBV5-4	TRBJ2-7	NA	TGTGCCAGCAGGGGTGGAGATGGGGAGCAGTACTTC	CASRGGDGEQYF
NA	TRBV4-2	TRBJ2-3	NA	TGTGCCAGCAGCCGCGATGAGTGGGGAGGGCAGTATTTT	CASSRDEWGGQYF
NA	TRBV30	TRBJ1-3	NA	TGTGCCTGGGCGGCCGCTGGAAACACCATATATTTT	CAWAAAGNTIYF
NA	TRBV28	TRBJ2-5	NA	TGTGCCAGCAGTTTATGGGGCAAGCACCAAGAGACCCAGTACTTC	CASSLWGKHQETQYF